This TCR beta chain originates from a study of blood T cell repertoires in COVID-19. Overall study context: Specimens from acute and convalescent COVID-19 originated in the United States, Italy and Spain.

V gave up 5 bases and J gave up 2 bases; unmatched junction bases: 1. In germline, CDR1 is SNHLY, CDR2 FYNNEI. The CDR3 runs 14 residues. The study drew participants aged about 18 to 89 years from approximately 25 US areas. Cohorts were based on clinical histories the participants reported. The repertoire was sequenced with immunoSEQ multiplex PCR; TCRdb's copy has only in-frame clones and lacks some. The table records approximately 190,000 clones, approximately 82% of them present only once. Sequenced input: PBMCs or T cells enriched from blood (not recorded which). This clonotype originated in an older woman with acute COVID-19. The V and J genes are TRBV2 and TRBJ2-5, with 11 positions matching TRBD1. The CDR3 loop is CASSWDRGQETQYF. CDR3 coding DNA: TGTGCCAGCAGTTGGGACAGGGGGCAAGAGACCCAGTACTTC.